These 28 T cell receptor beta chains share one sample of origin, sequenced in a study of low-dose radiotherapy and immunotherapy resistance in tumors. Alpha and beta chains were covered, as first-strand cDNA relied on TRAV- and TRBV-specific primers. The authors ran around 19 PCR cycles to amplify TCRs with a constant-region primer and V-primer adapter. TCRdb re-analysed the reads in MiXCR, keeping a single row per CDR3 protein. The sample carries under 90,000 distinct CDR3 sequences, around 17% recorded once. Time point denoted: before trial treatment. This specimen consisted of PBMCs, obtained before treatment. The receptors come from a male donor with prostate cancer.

The CDR3 reads CASSRWGPGGGALGLGGANVLTF. In nucleotides, the CDR3 is TGTGCCAGCAGCAGATGGGGCCCCGGCGGGGGGGCATTGGGATTAGGTGGGGCCAACGTCCTGACTTTC. V gene TRBV7-6 combines with J gene TRBJ2-6, with 9 bases identical to TRBD2. CDR3 length equals 23 residues. Unmatched junction bases numbered 26, after V lost 5 bases and J lost 3 bases. Germline lookup yields CDR1 SGHVS and CDR2 FNYEAQ.

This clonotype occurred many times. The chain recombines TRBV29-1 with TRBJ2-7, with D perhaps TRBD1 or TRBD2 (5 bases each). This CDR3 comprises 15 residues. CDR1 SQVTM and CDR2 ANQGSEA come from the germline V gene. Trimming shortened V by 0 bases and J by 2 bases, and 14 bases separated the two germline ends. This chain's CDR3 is CSVEDPAGAAYEQYF. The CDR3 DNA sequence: TGCAGCGTTGAAGATCCGGCCGGGGCGGCCTACGAGCAGTACTTC.

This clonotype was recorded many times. CDR3 sequence: CASSQDLGTGELFF. The CDR3 nucleotides are TGTGCCAGCAGCCAAGATCTGGGGACCGGGGAGCTGTTTTTT. This chain connects TRBV3-1 to TRBJ2-2; D gene uncertain. The V gene's germline CDR1 is LGHDT and CDR2 YNNKEL (reference sequence). CDR3 length equals 14 residues. With 0 bases removed from V and 5 bases from J, the gap between germline ends came to 7 bases.

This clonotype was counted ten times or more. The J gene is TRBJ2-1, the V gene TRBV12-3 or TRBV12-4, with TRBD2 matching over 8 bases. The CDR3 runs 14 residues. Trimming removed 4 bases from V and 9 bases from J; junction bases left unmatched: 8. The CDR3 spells CASSYPGGGFEQFF. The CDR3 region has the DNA TGTGCCAGCAGTTACCCTGGCGGGGGGTTTGAGCAGTTCTTC.

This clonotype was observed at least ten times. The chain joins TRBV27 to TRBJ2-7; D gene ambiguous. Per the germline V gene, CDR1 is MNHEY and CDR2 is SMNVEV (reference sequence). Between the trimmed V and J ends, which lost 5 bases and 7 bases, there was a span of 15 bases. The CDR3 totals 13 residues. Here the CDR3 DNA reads TGTGCCAGCAGTCCATCGACAATCGGGGAGCAGTACTTC. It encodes CASSPSTIGEQYF.

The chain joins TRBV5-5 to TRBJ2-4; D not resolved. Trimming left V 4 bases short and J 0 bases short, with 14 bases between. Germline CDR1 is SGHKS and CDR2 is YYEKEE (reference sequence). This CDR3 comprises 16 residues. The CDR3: CASSLSGRLAKNIQYF. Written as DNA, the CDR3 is TGTGCCAGCAGCCTCTCCGGGCGGCTAGCCAAAAACATTCAGTACTTC. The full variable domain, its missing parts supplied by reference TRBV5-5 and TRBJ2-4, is DAGVTQSPTHLIKTRGQQVTLRCSPISGHKSVSWYQQVLGQGPQFIFQYYEKEERGRGNFPDRFSARQFPNYSSELNVNALLLGDSALYLCASSLSGRLAKNIQYFGAGTRLSVL.

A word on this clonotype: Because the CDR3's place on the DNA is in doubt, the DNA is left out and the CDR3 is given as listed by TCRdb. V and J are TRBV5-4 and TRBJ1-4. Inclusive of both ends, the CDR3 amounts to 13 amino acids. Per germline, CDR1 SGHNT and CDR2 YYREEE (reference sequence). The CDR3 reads CASSRFGEKLFFF.

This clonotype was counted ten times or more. The CDR3 sequence is CASRLGQRRKETQYF. The DNA for the CDR3 is TGTGCAAGTCGCTTAGGCCAGCGACGGAAAGAGACCCAGTACTTC. The chain links TRBV12-2 to TRBJ2-5. TRBV12-2 is an annotated pseudogene. CDR3 length equals 15 residues.

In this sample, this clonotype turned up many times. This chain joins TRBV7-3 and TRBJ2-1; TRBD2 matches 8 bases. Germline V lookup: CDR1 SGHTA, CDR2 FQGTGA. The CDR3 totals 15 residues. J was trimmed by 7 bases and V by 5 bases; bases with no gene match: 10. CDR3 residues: CASSHRGGAGNEQFF. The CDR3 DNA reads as TGTGCCAGCAGCCATCGGGGGGGGGCAGGAAATGAGCAGTTCTTC.

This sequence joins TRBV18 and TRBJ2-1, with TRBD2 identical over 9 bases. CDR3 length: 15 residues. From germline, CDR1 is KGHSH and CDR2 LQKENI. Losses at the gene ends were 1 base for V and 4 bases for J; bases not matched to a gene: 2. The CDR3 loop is CASSPLAGDYNEQFF. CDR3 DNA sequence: TGTGCCAGCTCACCACTAGCGGGGGATTACAATGAGCAGTTCTTC.

CDR3 nucleotides: TGTGCCAGCTACAGGGGTCTGAACGAGCAGTACTTC. It translates to CASYRGLNEQYF. The V and J genes are TRBV2 and TRBJ2-7; 7 positions match TRBD1. V shed 8 bases, J shed 5 bases, and the junction held 6 bases outside the gene matches. The germline CDR1 and CDR2 sequences are SNHLY and FYNNEI. The CDR3 runs to 12 residues.

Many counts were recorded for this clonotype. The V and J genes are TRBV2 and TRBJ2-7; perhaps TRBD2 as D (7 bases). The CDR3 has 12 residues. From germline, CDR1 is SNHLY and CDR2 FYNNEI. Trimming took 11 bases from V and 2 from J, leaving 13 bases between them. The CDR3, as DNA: TGTGCCGGATGGGGGGGCACCTACGAGCAGTACTTC. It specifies CAGWGGTYEQYF.

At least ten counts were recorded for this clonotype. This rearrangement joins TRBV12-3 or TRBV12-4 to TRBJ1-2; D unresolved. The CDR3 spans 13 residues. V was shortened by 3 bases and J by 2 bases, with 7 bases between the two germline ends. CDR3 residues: CASSFGQNYGYTF. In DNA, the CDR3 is TGTGCCAGCAGTTTCGGCCAGAACTATGGCTACACCTTC.

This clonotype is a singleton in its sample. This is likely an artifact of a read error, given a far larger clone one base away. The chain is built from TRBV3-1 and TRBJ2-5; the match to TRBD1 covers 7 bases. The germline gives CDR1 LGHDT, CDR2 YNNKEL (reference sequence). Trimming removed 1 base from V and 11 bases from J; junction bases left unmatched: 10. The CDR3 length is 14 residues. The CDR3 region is CASSQGDSSYGQYF. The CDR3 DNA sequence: TGTGCCAGCAGCCAAGGGGACAGCTCCTACGGGCAGTACTTC.

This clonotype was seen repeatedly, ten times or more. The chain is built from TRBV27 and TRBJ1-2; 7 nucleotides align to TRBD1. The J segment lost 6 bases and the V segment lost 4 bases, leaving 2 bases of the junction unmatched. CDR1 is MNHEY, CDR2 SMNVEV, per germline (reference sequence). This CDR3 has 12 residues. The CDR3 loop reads CASSSGGHGYTF. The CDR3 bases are TGTGCCAGCAGTTCAGGGGGGCATGGCTACACCTTC.

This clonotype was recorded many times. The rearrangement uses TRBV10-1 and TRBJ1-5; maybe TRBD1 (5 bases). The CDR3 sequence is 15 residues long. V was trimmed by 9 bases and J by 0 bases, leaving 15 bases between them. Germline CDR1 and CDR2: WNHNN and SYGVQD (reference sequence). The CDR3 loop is CARLQVKNSNQPQHF. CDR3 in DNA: TGCGCCAGGCTACAGGTGAAGAATAGCAATCAGCCCCAGCATTTT.

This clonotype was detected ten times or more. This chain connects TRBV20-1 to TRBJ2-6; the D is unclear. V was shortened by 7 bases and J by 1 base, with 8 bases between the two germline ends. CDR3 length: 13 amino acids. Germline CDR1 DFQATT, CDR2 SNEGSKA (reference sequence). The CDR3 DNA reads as TGCAGTGGCCGGAGTTCTGGGGCCAACGTCCTGACTTTC. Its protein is CSGRSSGANVLTF.

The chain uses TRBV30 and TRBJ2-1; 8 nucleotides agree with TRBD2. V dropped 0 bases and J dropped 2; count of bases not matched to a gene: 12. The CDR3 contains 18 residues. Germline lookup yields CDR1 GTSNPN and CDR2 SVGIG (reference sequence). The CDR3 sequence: CAWSVEGGGPWPYNEQFF. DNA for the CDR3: TGTGCCTGGAGTGTAGAGGGCGGGGGGCCTTGGCCCTACAATGAGCAGTTCTTC.

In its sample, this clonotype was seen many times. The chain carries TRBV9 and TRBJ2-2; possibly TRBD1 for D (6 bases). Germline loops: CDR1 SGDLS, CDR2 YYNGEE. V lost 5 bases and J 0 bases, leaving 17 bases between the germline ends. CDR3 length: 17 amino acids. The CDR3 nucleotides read TGTGCCAGCAGTGTTCATTGGCAGGGGACGAACACCGGGGAGCTGTTTTTT. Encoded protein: CASSVHWQGTNTGELFF.

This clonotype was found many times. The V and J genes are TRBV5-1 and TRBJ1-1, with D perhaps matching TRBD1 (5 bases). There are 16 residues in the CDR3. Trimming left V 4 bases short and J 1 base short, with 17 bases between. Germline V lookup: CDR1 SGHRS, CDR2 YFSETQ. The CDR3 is CASSPRAGLTNTEAFF. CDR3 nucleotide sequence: TGCGCCAGCAGCCCTAGGGCAGGGTTGACGAACACTGAAGCTTTCTTT.

CDR3 bases: TGTGCCAGTACCTTTGGGACTAGCGGCCACAATGAGCAGTTCTTC. Its translation: CASTFGTSGHNEQFF. The chain recombines TRBV19 with TRBJ2-1; 11 bases match TRBD2. The CDR3 is 15 amino acids. The J segment lost 5 bases and the V segment lost 7 bases, leaving 7 bases of the junction unmatched. Germline CDR1 and CDR2: LNHDA and SQIVND (reference sequence).

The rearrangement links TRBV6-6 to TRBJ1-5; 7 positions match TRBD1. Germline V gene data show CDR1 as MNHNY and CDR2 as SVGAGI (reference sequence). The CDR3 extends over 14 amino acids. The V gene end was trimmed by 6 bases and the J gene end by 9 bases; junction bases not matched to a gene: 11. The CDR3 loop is CASSPDRARGPQHF. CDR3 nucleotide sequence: TGTGCCAGCAGCCCCGACAGGGCAAGGGGGCCCCAGCATTTT.

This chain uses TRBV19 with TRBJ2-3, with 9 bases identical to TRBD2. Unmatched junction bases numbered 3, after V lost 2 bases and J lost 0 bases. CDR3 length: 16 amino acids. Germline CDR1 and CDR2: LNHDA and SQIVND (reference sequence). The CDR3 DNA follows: TGTGCCAGTAGTATACGGCGGGGGGGAAGCACAGATACGCAGTATTTT. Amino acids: CASSIRRGGSTDTQYF.

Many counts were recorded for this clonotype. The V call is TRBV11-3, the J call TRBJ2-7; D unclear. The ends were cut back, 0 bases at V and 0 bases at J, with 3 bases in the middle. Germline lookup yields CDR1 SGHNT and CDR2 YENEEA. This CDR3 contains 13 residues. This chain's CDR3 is CASSLEVSYEQYF. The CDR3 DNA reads TGTGCCAGCAGCTTAGAGGTCTCCTACGAGCAGTACTTC.

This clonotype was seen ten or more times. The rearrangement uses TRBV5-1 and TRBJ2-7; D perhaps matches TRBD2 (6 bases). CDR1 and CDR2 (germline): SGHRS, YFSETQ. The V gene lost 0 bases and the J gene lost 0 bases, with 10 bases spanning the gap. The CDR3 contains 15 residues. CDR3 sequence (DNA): TGCGCCAGCAGCTTGGTGGCGGGGCCCTCCTACGAGCAGTACTTC. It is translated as CASSLVAGPSYEQYF.

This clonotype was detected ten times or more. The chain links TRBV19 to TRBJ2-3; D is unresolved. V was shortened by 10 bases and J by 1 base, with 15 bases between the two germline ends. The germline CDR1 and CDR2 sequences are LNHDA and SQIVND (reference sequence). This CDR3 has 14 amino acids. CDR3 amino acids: CATQPVAGTDTQYF. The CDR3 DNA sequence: TGTGCCACTCAGCCGGTGGCGGGCACAGATACGCAGTATTTT.

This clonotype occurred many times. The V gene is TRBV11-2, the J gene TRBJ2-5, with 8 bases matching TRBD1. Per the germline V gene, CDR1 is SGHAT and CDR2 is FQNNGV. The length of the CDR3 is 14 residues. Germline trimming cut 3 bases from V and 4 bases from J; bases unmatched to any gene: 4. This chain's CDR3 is CASSLLGQGETQYF. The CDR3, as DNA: TGTGCCAGCAGCTTGTTAGGACAGGGAGAGACCCAGTACTTC.

CDR3 in amino acids: CASSTSGGGPQYF. The CDR3 DNA is TGTGCCAGCTCCACTAGCGGGGGGGGGCCCCAGTACTTC. This chain connects TRBV7-9 to TRBJ2-5, with 13 positions matching TRBD2. The CDR3 covers 13 residues. The junction had 6 bases not matched to a gene; V was cut back by 8 bases and J by 9 bases. The germline gives CDR1 SEHNR, CDR2 FQNEAQ (reference sequence).